This T cell receptor (beta chain) was found in a study of T-cell memory formation after mild COVID-19. For the study at large: Largely donor-specific TCR clusters were found.

Note on this clonotype: As yet, its antigen is unknown.

Regarding the study as a whole: Confirmation was lacking for SARS-CoV-2 specificity of second-wave clones that peaked on day 37. Shrinking CD4+ clones resided mostly in CM and EM, and CD8+ ones in EMRA. Day 15 to 85 contracting clones showed balanced CD4/CD8; later expanders leaned CD4+.

TCRdb itself ran the 5' RACE reads through MiXCR, one entry per CDR3 protein. The sample holds 550,000 to 600,000 distinct CDR3 sequences, 17% seen once. This CDR3 spans 12 amino acids. Germline assignment: CDR1 MNHEY and CDR2 SVGEGT. V shed 6 bases and J shed 11 bases, with 16 bases lying between them. Material for sequencing was PBMCs or a T cell subset sorted from them (not recorded which). This chain joins TRBV6-2 or TRBV6-3 and TRBJ1-2; D is ambiguous. This receptor was obtained from an adult woman who had mild COVID-19 (a few samples of this study predate the infection). Cell type and time point are not known. CDR3 loop: CASSTSGMEYTF. The DNA of the CDR3 is TGTGCCAGCAGCACTTCGGGGATGGAGTACACCTTC.